This passage covers 21 T cell receptor beta chains from one sample sequenced in a study of CD8 T cells in Susac syndrome. Random hexamers were used to reverse transcribe an amount of roughly 0.5 to 1 ug RNA. MiXCR, run by TCRdb on the immunoSEQ multiplex PCR reads, gives a single entry per CDR3 protein. Of some 260,000 distinct CDR3 sequences in the sample, roughly 95% are singletons; the top ten hold around 0.07%. The specimen was CD4+ T cells from PBMCs. The receptor set was obtained from a human donor with multiple sclerosis.

The chain uses TRBV6-1 and TRBJ1-6; 8 bases agree with TRBD1. CDR1 is MNHNS, CDR2 SASEGT, per germline. V lost 7 bases and J lost 5; bases outside the gene matches: 10. This CDR3 spans 16 amino acids. CDR3 residues: CASNQAGDRHNSPLHF. CDR3 bases: TGTGCCAGCAACCAGGCTGGGGACAGGCATAATTCACCCCTCCACTTT.

The chain uses TRBV6-5 and TRBJ1-4, with D possibly being TRBD1 (5 bases). The germline V gene has CDR1 MNHEY and CDR2 SVGAGI. V was cut by 3 bases and J by 7 bases, with 9 bases left in between. The CDR3 loop spans 13 amino acids. CDR3 protein: CASSYGGSEKLFF. CDR3 in DNA: TGTGCCAGCAGTTATGGGGGGAGTGAAAAACTGTTTTTT.

The chain uses TRBV5-4 and TRBJ1-2, with 10 nucleotides matching TRBD1. The CDR3 length is 15 residues. Germline V gene sequence: CDR1 SGHNT, CDR2 YYREEE (reference sequence). V was pared by 4 bases and J by 4 bases, with 7 bases of the junction left unmatched. CDR3 region: CASSTGTGVRYGYTF. In DNA, the CDR3 is TGTGCCAGCAGCACCGGGACAGGGGTCCGCTATGGCTACACCTTC. The whole variable domain, remainder taken from reference TRBV5-4 and TRBJ1-2, is ETGVTQSPTHLIKTRGQQVTLRCSSQSGHNTVSWYQQALGQGPQFIFQYYREEENGRGNFPPRFSGLQFPNYSSELNVNALELDDSALYLCASSTGTGVRYGYTFGSGTRLTVV.

V gene TRBV20-1 combines with J gene TRBJ1-2, with TRBD1 matching 9 bases. The CDR3 consists of 13 residues. CDR1 and CDR2 (germline): DFQATT, SNEGSKA (reference sequence). The J segment lost 7 bases and the V segment lost 6 bases, leaving 9 bases of the junction unmatched. The CDR3, as DNA: TGCAGTGCCTCCGGACAGGGGACAGGTGGCTACACCTTC. The encoded protein is CSASGQGTGGYTF.

The rearrangement links TRBV2 to TRBJ1-1, with D possibly being TRBD1 (6 bases). Germline V gene lookup returns CDR1 SNHLY and CDR2 FYNNEI. This CDR3 spans 13 amino acids. The ends were cut back, 4 bases at V and 5 bases at J, with 11 bases in the middle. The CDR3 region is CASSADRGTEAFF. The CDR3 DNA follows: TGTGCCAGCAGTGCGGACAGAGGTACTGAAGCTTTCTTT.

This rearrangement joins TRBV6-1 to TRBJ2-7; the D gene could be TRBD1 or TRBD2 (5 bases each). Trimming removed 6 bases at V and 6 bases at J, with 18 bases between. The germline V gene has CDR1 MNHNS and CDR2 SASEGT. This CDR3 contains 14 residues. CDR3 residues: CASSPGLRGSEQYF. Here the CDR3 DNA reads TGTGCCAGCAGCCCGGGGCTCCGTGGGTCCGAGCAGTACTTC.

The J gene is TRBJ1-4, the V gene TRBV2; 8 nucleotides align to TRBD1. Germline V gives CDR1 SNHLY, CDR2 FYNNEI. This CDR3 is 14 amino acids long. V lost 3 bases to trimming and J lost 8 bases; unmatched junction nucleotides: 5. The CDR3 DNA sequence: TGTGCCAGCAGTGACAGGGGGCGCCGGGAAAAACTGTTTTTT. This gives the protein CASSDRGRREKLFF.

This chain joins TRBV12-3 or TRBV12-4 and TRBJ2-1; D remains unclear. The CDR3 contains 17 residues. V lost 0 bases and J lost 0, with 12 bases in between. CDR3 sequence (DNA): TGTGCCAGCAGTTTAGCGATGGGCACCCGCTCCTACAATGAGCAGTTCTTC. This gives the protein CASSLAMGTRSYNEQFF.

This sequence joins TRBV10-3 and TRBJ1-3; D gene ambiguous. This CDR3 contains 15 residues. Germline V gene data show CDR1 as ENHRY and CDR2 as SYGVKD. V lost 11 bases, J lost 0 bases, and 17 bases lay in between. CDR3 loop: CAVSGGSPSGNTIYF. The DNA for the CDR3 is TGTGCCGTGTCCGGTGGCAGCCCCTCTGGAAACACCATATATTTT.

The V and J genes are TRBV20-1 and TRBJ2-5; 10 nucleotides align to TRBD1. The CDR3 runs 15 residues. After removal of 1 base from V and 7 bases from J, the junction contained 9 bases not matched to a gene. From germline, CDR1 is DFQATT and CDR2 SNEGSKA (reference sequence). The CDR3 is CSARVPEGQGSTQYF. The CDR3 bases are TGCAGTGCTAGAGTCCCGGAGGGACAGGGGTCGACCCAGTACTTC.

The chain carries TRBV4-1 and TRBJ2-6; 10 nucleotides match TRBD2. This CDR3 is 17 amino acids long. CDR1 is MGHRA, CDR2 YSYEKL, per germline. With 4 bases clipped from V and 0 bases from J, the junction kept 3 bases outside the gene matches. The CDR3 coding sequence is TGCGCCAGCAGCCTTGGACTAGCGGTCTCTGGGGCCAACGTCCTGACTTTC. It encodes CASSLGLAVSGANVLTF.

The CDR3 spells CAWTAGGETQYF. The CDR3 DNA is TGTGCCTGGACCGCGGGGGGGGAGACCCAGTACTTC. The rearrangement uses TRBV30 and TRBJ2-5; 9 bases match TRBD2. Trimming cost V 4 bases and J 5 bases; bases outside gene matches: 2. The germline V gene encodes CDR1 GTSNPN and CDR2 SVGIG (reference sequence). CDR3 size: 12 residues.

The rearrangement links TRBV20-1 to TRBJ2-7, with 9 bases lining up with TRBD1. The CDR3 is made up of 11 amino acids. Germline CDR1 and CDR2: DFQATT and SNEGSKA (reference sequence). J gave up 11 bases and V 5 bases, and 7 bases lay outside the gene matches. Here the CDR3 reads CSAATGGREYV. In DNA, the CDR3 is TGCAGTGCTGCCACAGGGGGCCGTGAGTACGTC.

Details on this clonotype: The germline gene is not matched at one end of the junction; a read error may be the cause. CDR3 amino acids: CASSSTRGSDTQYF. CDR3 sequence (DNA): TGTGCTAGCAGCTCAACCAGGGGGAGCGATACGCAGTATTTT. This chain connects TRBV7-7 to TRBJ2-3, with 7 bases that match TRBD1. Germline CDR1 is SSHAT and CDR2 is FNYEAQ (reference sequence). This CDR3 region has 14 residues. The variable domain in full, with the rest retrieved from reference TRBV7-7 and TRBJ2-3, is GAGVSQSPRYKVTKRGQDVTLRCDPISSHATLYWYQQALGQGPEFLTYFNYEAQPDKSGLPSDRFSAERPEGSISTLTIQRTEQRDSAMYRCASSSTRGSDTQYFGPGTRLTVL.

The V and J genes are TRBV6-5 and TRBJ1-4; D is ambiguous. The germline V and J ends were trimmed by 2 bases and 6 bases, with 7 bases remaining between them. The CDR3 is 13 residues long. CDR1 and CDR2 from the germline V gene are MNHEY and SVGAGI. The CDR3 loop is CASSYDLHEKLFF. The CDR3 bases are TGTGCCAGCAGTTACGATCTACATGAAAAACTGTTTTTT.

V and J are TRBV30 and TRBJ1-5; no clear D gene. The V end lost 0 bases, the J end lost 5 bases, and 11 bases lay between the germline ends. The CDR3 has 14 residues. Germline values: CDR1 GTSNPN, CDR2 SVGIG (reference sequence). The CDR3 here is CAWSVGDNHQPQHF. CDR3 bases: TGTGCCTGGAGTGTCGGAGACAATCATCAGCCCCAGCATTTT.

J is TRBJ1-3 and V is TRBV3-1, with D tentatively TRBD1 (6 bases). Germline V lookup: CDR1 LGHDT, CDR2 YNNKEL (reference sequence). V was cut by 1 base and J by 4 bases, with 17 bases left in between. This CDR3 is 17 amino acids long. DNA for the CDR3: TGTGCCAGCAGCCAAGCCCCACAGGGCACCGACGGAAACACCATATATTTT. Protein product: CASSQAPQGTDGNTIYF.

The chain is built from TRBV27 and TRBJ2-4; TRBD2 agrees at 10 bases. In germline, CDR1 is MNHEY, CDR2 SMNVEV (reference sequence). V was clipped by 6 bases and J by 6 bases; unmatched bases: 8. The CDR3 is 15 residues long. CDR3 nucleotides: TGTGCCAGCAGGGGGCTAGCGGGAGACATAAACATTCAGTACTTC. Its translation is CASRGLAGDINIQYF.

The J gene is TRBJ2-7, the V gene TRBV7-2, with TRBD2 identical over 8 bases. The CDR3 loop spans 14 amino acids. Trimming cost V 4 bases and J 7 bases; bases outside gene matches: 9. Germline CDR1 and CDR2: SGHTA and FQGNSA. In DNA, the CDR3 is TGTGCCAGCAGCTCGCGGGGGGATCTACGAGAGCAGTACTTC. Translating it yields CASSSRGDLREQYF.

The chain joins TRBV3-1 to TRBJ1-2; D is unclear. V lost 4 bases and J lost 2, with 20 bases in between. CDR1 is LGHDT, CDR2 YNNKEL, per germline (reference sequence). There are 17 residues in the CDR3. The CDR3 DNA follows: TGTGCCAGCAGCCCCTTATTTAGTTGGGAGGTAAACTATGGCTACACCTTC. This encodes CASSPLFSWEVNYGYTF.

V is TRBV20-1 and J is TRBJ2-1, with D perhaps matching TRBD1 (5 bases). Germline-derived CDR1 and CDR2 are DFQATT and SNEGSKA (reference sequence). The CDR3 loop spans 14 amino acids. Trimming removed 3 bases from V and 5 bases from J, with 14 bases in between. The CDR3 DNA is TGCAGTGCTAGGGAAGCGAGACAGAACAATGAGCAGTTCTTC. This translates into CSAREARQNNEQFF.